These T cell receptor beta chains were read from a single sample in a study of blood T cell repertoires in COVID-19. This table comes from immunoSEQ multiplex PCR, and its TCRdb copy is limited to in-frame clones, with some not included. This sample yields roughly 300,000 clones, of which around 85% are seen a single time; 2% to 3% belongs to the top ten. Sequencing was done on a sample of PBMCs or T cells enriched from blood (not recorded which). The receptors come from a woman in her forties or fifties who had recovered from COVID-19. Each CDR3 is given with its conserved first and last residue. Each record gives: D gene, V gene, clone size, CDR3 length, J gene, CDR3 protein, CDR3 DNA. The D gene is left open where the match is weak. Clone size is given for some rows only: seen once, a few or many times, or a class if the clone is expanded.

d_gene: TRBD1
v_gene: TRBV6-5
abundance: .
len: 15
j_gene: TRBJ2-5
CDR3aa: CATTRQRTGQETQYF
CDR3nt: TGTGCCACCACAAGACAGAGGACAGGGCAGGAGACCCAGTACTTC

d_gene: .
v_gene: TRBV3-1/TRBV3-2
abundance: .
len: 14
j_gene: TRBJ1-4
CDR3aa: CASSQDPRVEKLFF
CDR3nt: TGTGCCAGCAGCCAAGATCCCAGGGTTGAAAAACTGTTTTTT

d_gene: .
v_gene: TRBV5-1
abundance: .
len: 16
j_gene: TRBJ1-4
CDR3aa: CASSLKTVATNEKLFF
CDR3nt: TGCGCCAGCAGCTTGAAGACAGTAGCAACTAATGAAAAACTGTTTTTT

d_gene: .
v_gene: TRBV28
abundance: .
len: 13
j_gene: TRBJ2-2
CDR3aa: CASRGGNTGELFF
CDR3nt: TGTGCCAGCAGGGGGGGGAACACCGGGGAGCTGTTTTTT

d_gene: .
v_gene: TRBV7-2
abundance: .
len: 15
j_gene: TRBJ1-1
CDR3aa: CASSQQRGMNTEAFF
CDR3nt: TGTGCCAGCAGCCAACAACGGGGAATGAACACTGAAGCTTTCTTT

d_gene: .
v_gene: TRBV7-3
abundance: .
len: 15
j_gene: TRBJ2-3
CDR3aa: CASSLLGASTDTQYF
CDR3nt: TGTGCCAGCAGCTTATTGGGGGCTAGCACAGATACGCAGTATTTT

d_gene: TRBD1
v_gene: TRBV13
abundance: once
len: 13
j_gene: TRBJ1-2
CDR3aa: CASSFGTDYGYTF
CDR3nt: TGTGCCAGCAGCTTCGGGACAGACTATGGCTACACCTTC

d_gene: TRBD1
v_gene: TRBV29-1
abundance: .
len: 11
j_gene: TRBJ1-2
CDR3aa: CSVPYRGFYTF
CDR3nt: TGCAGCGTTCCTTACAGGGGGTTCTACACCTTC

d_gene: .
v_gene: TRBV9
abundance: .
len: 14
j_gene: TRBJ1-2
CDR3aa: CASSDRTAAGGYTF
CDR3nt: TGTGCCAGCAGCGACCGGACAGCTGCGGGCGGCTACACCTTC

d_gene: TRBD1
v_gene: TRBV4-3
abundance: .
len: 14
j_gene: TRBJ1-2
CDR3aa: CASSHTTQGAGYTF
CDR3nt: TGCGCCAGCAGCCACACAACTCAGGGGGCGGGCTACACCTTC

d_gene: .
v_gene: TRBV7-8
abundance: .
len: 13
j_gene: TRBJ1-1
CDR3aa: CASTPSGSNEAFF
CDR3nt: TGTGCCAGCACCCCGTCGGGGTCTAATGAAGCTTTCTTT

d_gene: TRBD1
v_gene: TRBV19
abundance: .
len: 15
j_gene: TRBJ1-3
CDR3aa: CASSETGSSGNTIYF
CDR3nt: TGTGCCAGTAGTGAGACAGGGAGCTCTGGAAACACCATATATTTT

d_gene: .
v_gene: TRBV5-1
abundance: once
len: 15
j_gene: TRBJ1-1
CDR3aa: CASSLSAHRDTEAFF
CDR3nt: TGCGCCAGCAGCTTGTCCGCCCACCGGGACACTGAAGCTTTCTTT

d_gene: .
v_gene: TRBV6-6
abundance: .
len: 17
j_gene: TRBJ2-1
CDR3aa: CASSPDFRAQRDNEQFF
CDR3nt: TGTGCCAGCAGTCCTGACTTCAGGGCTCAGCGGGACAATGAGCAGTTCTTC

d_gene: .
v_gene: TRBV7-2
abundance: .
len: 16
j_gene: TRBJ1-6
CDR3aa: CASSVDPGVNNSPLHF
CDR3nt: TGTGCCAGCAGCGTTGACCCGGGGGTCAATAATTCACCCCTCCACTTT

d_gene: TRBD1
v_gene: TRBV19
abundance: .
len: 15
j_gene: TRBJ1-2
CDR3aa: CASKGQGILGDGYTF
CDR3nt: TGTGCCAGTAAGGGACAGGGAATTTTGGGGGATGGCTACACCTTC

d_gene: TRBD1
v_gene: TRBV15
abundance: few
len: 15
j_gene: TRBJ2-7
CDR3aa: CATRKDRSGSYEQYF
CDR3nt: TGTGCCACCAGGAAGGACAGGTCGGGCTCCTACGAGCAGTACTTC

d_gene: .
v_gene: TRBV11-2
abundance: .
len: 15
j_gene: TRBJ2-2
CDR3aa: CASSFEQTPTGELFF
CDR3nt: TGTGCCAGCAGCTTCGAACAGACCCCCACCGGGGAGCTGTTTTTT

d_gene: .
v_gene: TRBV6-5
abundance: few
len: 15
j_gene: TRBJ2-1
CDR3aa: CASSYGQGLFNEQFF
CDR3nt: TGTGCCAGCAGTTACGGGCAGGGTTTGTTCAATGAGCAGTTCTTC

d_gene: TRBD1
v_gene: TRBV4-1
abundance: .
len: 14
j_gene: TRBJ2-5
CDR3aa: CASSPGQGALTQYF
CDR3nt: TGCGCCAGCAGCCCGGGACAGGGGGCTTTGACCCAGTACTTC

d_gene: .
v_gene: TRBV5-4
abundance: once
len: 15
j_gene: TRBJ1-1
CDR3aa: CASSLVLGRATEAFF
CDR3nt: TGTGCCAGCAGCTTGGTGCTGGGGCGAGCCACTGAAGCTTTCTTT

d_gene: TRBD1
v_gene: TRBV30
abundance: .
len: 13
j_gene: TRBJ2-7
CDR3aa: CAWSMGQSYEQYF
CDR3nt: TGTGCCTGGAGTATGGGACAGTCCTACGAGCAGTACTTC

d_gene: TRBD2
v_gene: TRBV2
abundance: .
len: 15
j_gene: TRBJ2-5
CDR3aa: CASSERGLAGETQYF
CDR3nt: TGTGCCAGCAGTGAAAGGGGACTAGCGGGAGAGACCCAGTACTTC

d_gene: .
v_gene: TRBV5-1
abundance: .
len: 16
j_gene: TRBJ2-3
CDR3aa: CASSLEIPGSADTQYF
CDR3nt: TGCGCCAGCAGCTTGGAGATTCCAGGTTCCGCAGATACGCAGTATTTT

d_gene: TRBD1
v_gene: TRBV14
abundance: .
len: 16
j_gene: TRBJ1-2
CDR3aa: CASSQRFGTGGYGYTF
CDR3nt: TGTGCCAGCAGCCAACGGTTCGGGACAGGTGGCTATGGCTACACCTTC

d_gene: TRBD2
v_gene: TRBV10-2
abundance: .
len: 15
j_gene: TRBJ2-3
CDR3aa: CASRTSGGPTDTQYF
CDR3nt: TGCGCCAGCAGAACTAGCGGGGGGCCCACAGATACGCAGTATTTT

d_gene: TRBD2
v_gene: TRBV11-2
abundance: .
len: 15
j_gene: TRBJ2-5
CDR3aa: CASSLSSGTERAQYF
CDR3nt: TGTGCCAGCAGCTTATCTAGCGGGACGGAGAGGGCCCAGTACTTC

d_gene: .
v_gene: TRBV7-2
abundance: .
len: 17
j_gene: TRBJ1-1
CDR3aa: CASSPPGVRSANTEAFF
CDR3nt: TGTGCCAGCAGCCCCCCGGGGGTACGATCGGCGAACACTGAAGCTTTCTTT

d_gene: .
v_gene: TRBV25-1
abundance: .
len: 16
j_gene: TRBJ2-1
CDR3aa: CASSGGATGLGNEQFF
CDR3nt: TGTGCCAGCAGTGGCGGGGCGACCGGGCTTGGCAATGAGCAGTTCTTC

d_gene: TRBD2
v_gene: TRBV3-1/TRBV3-2
abundance: .
len: 17
j_gene: TRBJ2-3
CDR3aa: CASSQESPWTSADTQYF
CDR3nt: TGTGCCAGCAGCCAAGAAAGCCCCTGGACTAGCGCAGATACGCAGTATTTT

d_gene: TRBD2
v_gene: TRBV30
abundance: .
len: 14
j_gene: TRBJ2-1
CDR3aa: CAWIGGGVVNEQFF
CDR3nt: TGTGCCTGGATCGGCGGGGGGGTTGTCAATGAGCAGTTCTTC

d_gene: .
v_gene: TRBV2
abundance: .
len: 14
j_gene: TRBJ1-4
CDR3aa: CASRIGQRVEKLFF
CDR3nt: TGTGCCAGCAGAATCGGACAGAGAGTTGAAAAACTGTTTTTT

d_gene: .
v_gene: TRBV6-5
abundance: .
len: 13
j_gene: TRBJ1-1
CDR3aa: CASFPPGNTEAFF
CDR3nt: TGTGCCAGCTTCCCCCCAGGGAACACTGAAGCTTTCTTT

d_gene: TRBD1
v_gene: TRBV23-1
abundance: .
len: 18
j_gene: TRBJ1-1
CDR3aa: CASSQSALTRTGGTEAFF
CDR3nt: TGCGCCAGCAGTCAATCCGCTCTTACTCGGACAGGGGGCACTGAAGCTTTCTTT

d_gene: TRBD2
v_gene: TRBV4-1
abundance: .
len: 19
j_gene: TRBJ2-7
CDR3aa: CASSPHSGTSGGGSYEQYF
CDR3nt: TGCGCCAGCAGCCCCCACTCCGGGACTAGCGGGGGGGGATCCTACGAGCAGTACTTC

d_gene: .
v_gene: TRBV10-3
abundance: .
len: 15
j_gene: TRBJ1-6
CDR3aa: CAISESGEGDSPLHF
CDR3nt: TGTGCCATCAGTGAGTCTGGAGAAGGAGATTCACCCCTCCACTTT

d_gene: .
v_gene: TRBV6-2/TRBV6-3
abundance: few
len: 16
j_gene: TRBJ2-7
CDR3aa: CASSNPYGQGPYEQYF
CDR3nt: TGTGCCAGCAGTAATCCGTATGGGCAGGGCCCCTACGAGCAGTACTTC

d_gene: TRBD1
v_gene: TRBV28
abundance: .
len: 11
j_gene: TRBJ2-2
CDR3aa: CASKGARELFF
CDR3nt: TGTGCCAGCAAGGGGGCCCGGGAGCTGTTTTTT

d_gene: .
v_gene: TRBV6-5
abundance: many
len: 13
j_gene: TRBJ2-7
CDR3aa: CASSPNLYYEQYF
CDR3nt: TGTGCCAGCAGTCCCAATCTCTACTACGAGCAGTACTTC

d_gene: .
v_gene: TRBV30
abundance: .
len: 12
j_gene: TRBJ1-1
CDR3aa: CAWRSQVTEAFF
CDR3nt: TGTGCCTGGAGAAGCCAGGTGACTGAAGCTTTCTTT

d_gene: .
v_gene: TRBV9
abundance: .
len: 15
j_gene: TRBJ2-5
CDR3aa: CASSVGGGSVETQYF
CDR3nt: TGTGCCAGCAGCGTAGGAGGGGGTAGTGTGGAGACCCAGTACTTC

d_gene: TRBD2
v_gene: TRBV29-1
abundance: .
len: 18
j_gene: TRBJ2-1
CDR3aa: CSVEDHLTGGSSYNEQFF
CDR3nt: TGCAGCGTTGAAGACCACCTTACGGGGGGTAGCTCCTACAATGAGCAGTTCTTC

d_gene: TRBD2
v_gene: TRBV30
abundance: once
len: 14
j_gene: TRBJ2-1
CDR3aa: CAWRGAGPYNEQFF
CDR3nt: TGTGCCTGGAGGGGAGCGGGACCCTACAATGAGCAGTTCTTC

d_gene: TRBD1
v_gene: TRBV28
abundance: .
len: 14
j_gene: TRBJ1-4
CDR3aa: CASSPDRPREKLFF
CDR3nt: TGTGCCAGCAGTCCGGACAGGCCTAGGGAAAAACTGTTTTTT

d_gene: .
v_gene: TRBV24-1
abundance: .
len: 13
j_gene: TRBJ2-7
CDR3aa: CATSDGHSYEQYF
CDR3nt: TGTGCCACCAGTGATGGACACTCCTACGAGCAGTACTTC

d_gene: TRBD1
v_gene: TRBV4-3
abundance: .
len: 15
j_gene: TRBJ1-2
CDR3aa: CASSQAPGQHYGYTF
CDR3nt: TGCGCCAGCAGCCAAGCTCCGGGACAGCACTATGGCTACACCTTC

d_gene: .
v_gene: TRBV27
abundance: .
len: 14
j_gene: TRBJ1-1
CDR3aa: CASSFVDRVTEAFF
CDR3nt: TGTGCCAGCAGTTTTGTGGACAGAGTCACTGAAGCTTTCTTT

d_gene: TRBD1
v_gene: TRBV15
abundance: .
len: 16
j_gene: TRBJ2-7
CDR3aa: CATSPSGGQGSYEQYF
CDR3nt: TGTGCCACCAGCCCAAGTGGGGGACAGGGGTCCTACGAGCAGTACTTC